This T cell receptor beta chain comes out of a study of graft-versus-host responses after intestinal transplantation. On the study more broadly: Multivisceral, liver-intestinal, or isolated intestinal transplants were received by the recipients. Recipients across the board were started on anti-thymocyte globulin induction, then kept on tacrolimus and steroids for around three years.

Profiling relied on immunoSEQ multiplex PCR, and the TCRdb table lists in-frame clones only, not all of them. The table shows about 57,000 clones, with about 87% occurring only once. Concerning this clone: The antigen is undetermined.

Study-wide results and caveats: Early post-transplant HvG declines tracked with peak circulating GvH clone levels.

The ends lost 4 bases at V and 8 bases at J; junction bases unmatched: 8. In germline, CDR1 is MGHRA, CDR2 YSYEKL. There are 15 residues in the CDR3. V usage is TRBV4-1 and J usage is TRBJ1-4; 9 nucleotides align to TRBD1. The sequence was collected from a human patient who received an intestinal transplant, so some T cells may come from the graft donor. Sequencing was performed on PBMCs, taken 26 days after transplant. The CDR3 is CASSLSQGAGEKLFF. CDR3 DNA sequence: TGCGCCAGCAGCCTATCACAGGGGGCAGGGGAAAAACTGTTTTTT.